This TCR beta chain was found in a study of blood T cell repertoires in COVID-19. Looking at the study overall: Researchers got acute and convalescent COVID-19 samples from the United States, Italy and Spain. PBMCs, B-cell-depleted T cells, or T cells were the source of the cDNA or gDNA that made up the material.

Per the germline V gene, CDR1 is SGHAT and CDR2 is FQDESV (reference sequence). CDR3 length: 14 residues. Trimming removed 2 bases from V and 7 bases from J, with 15 bases in between. As handled by the study authors: For nucleated cells, counts were estimated from reference gene primer amplification. The protocol was immunoSEQ multiplex PCR, while the TCRdb copy is restricted to in-frame clones and leaves out a portion. Clone size and V and J calls were adopted from that table, with D and trimming inferred from the DNA. The data hold 150,000 to 200,000 clones, with approximately 81% observed a single time.

The rearrangement joins TRBV11-1 to TRBJ2-7; possibly TRBD2 for D (6 bases). Input material: peripheral blood. The TCR originated in a man aged 35 to 55 with acute or convalescent COVID-19. This CDR3 reads CASSLRLAIEEQYF. The CDR3, as DNA: TGTGCCAGCAGCTTACGGCTAGCGATCGAGGAGCAGTACTTC.